These 29 T cell receptor beta chains were all obtained from the same sample, sequenced in a study of a mutant IDH1 vaccine in newly diagnosed glioma. Profiled with immunoSEQ multiplex PCR; TCRdb holds only in-frame clones, not every one. The sample records 92,000 or so clones, around 79% being singletons. Specified time point: baseline, week 1 (first vaccination visit). Treatment in this sample: pre-vaccination baseline after standard-of-care therapy. The sequencing here drew on PBMCs, taken from a glioma patient treated with radiotherapy, temozolomide or both. The receptor source for this set is a man aged 35 to 55 with glioma. Some clones in this sample may be carry-over from other donors' samples.

This rearrangement joins TRBV6-5 to TRBJ1-1; possible D gene TRBD1, 5 bases. Germline V lookup: CDR1 MNHEY, CDR2 SVGAGI. V shed 7 bases and J shed 4 bases, with 10 bases lying between them. The CDR3 totals 12 residues. The CDR3 coding sequence is TGTGCCAGCATGCAGGGCCTCACTGAAGCTTTCTTT. It encodes CASMQGLTEAFF.

This chain joins TRBV5-5 and TRBJ1-1; D not resolved. In germline, CDR1 is SGHKS, CDR2 YYEKEE (reference sequence). V shed 4 bases and J shed 2 bases, with 9 bases lying between them. This CDR3 contains 13 residues. The CDR3 DNA sequence: TGTGCCAGCAGCCAGACGGTTAACACTGAAGCTTTCTTT. Encoded protein: CASSQTVNTEAFF.

The chain uses TRBV13 and TRBJ1-1, with no clear D. Germline V CDR1 and CDR2: PRHDT, FYEKMQ (reference sequence). This CDR3 spans 17 amino acids. Between the trimmed V and J ends, which lost 1 base and 1 base, there was a span of 16 bases. In nucleotides, the CDR3 is TGTGCCAGCAGCTTAGCGGTAGGGAGACGGGCGAACACTGAAGCTTTCTTT. Its protein is CASSLAVGRRANTEAFF. The variable domain in full, with the rest retrieved from reference TRBV13 and TRBJ1-1, is AAGVIQSPRHLIKEKRETATLKCYPIPRHDTVYWYQQGPGQDPQFLISFYEKMQSDKGSIPDRFSAQQFSDYHSELNMSSLELGDSALYFCASSLAVGRRANTEAFFGQGTRLTVV.

A few counts support this clone. The gene calls are TRBV4-2 and TRBJ2-2, with 8 bases matching TRBD2. The CDR3 extends over 16 amino acids. From germline, CDR1 is LGHNA and CDR2 YNFKEQ. Trimming took 4 bases from V and 5 from J; bases not matched to a gene: 9. The CDR3: CASSPGAAGDTGELFF. CDR3 DNA: TGTGCCAGCAGCCCCGGGGCAGCGGGGGATACCGGGGAGCTGTTTTTT.

The chain links TRBV14 to TRBJ2-3, with D maybe TRBD2 (7 bases). Per germline, CDR1 SGHDN and CDR2 FVKESK. The CDR3 is made up of 16 amino acids. Trimming pared 3 bases from V and 1 base from J, leaving 14 bases between. The CDR3 is CASSQGGGGRTDTQYF. CDR3 coding DNA: TGTGCCAGCAGCCAGGGGGGCGGGGGCCGCACAGATACGCAGTATTTT.

Written as DNA, the CDR3 is TGCGCCAGCAGCTGGGGATCAGGGGGGGCCTCTGGGGCCAACGTCCTGACTTTC. Translation: CASSWGSGGASGANVLTF. The chain joins TRBV5-1 to TRBJ2-6; either TRBD1 or TRBD2 may supply D (7 bases each). Trimming stripped 3 bases from V and 0 bases from J, with 16 bases between. Germline V gene data show CDR1 as SGHRS and CDR2 as YFSETQ. The CDR3 extends over 18 amino acids.

The J gene is TRBJ1-1, the V gene TRBV2, with D hard to call. Deletions cut 4 bases from V and 0 bases from J, with 6 bases between. Germline-derived CDR1 and CDR2 are SNHLY and FYNNEI. The CDR3 is 13 residues long. The CDR3 DNA sequence: TGTGCCAGCAGTGTTGGCATGAACACTGAAGCTTTCTTT. Protein product: CASSVGMNTEAFF.

The J gene is TRBJ2-3, the V gene TRBV10-1; 14 bases map to TRBD2. J gave up 5 bases and V 8 bases, and 0 bases lay outside the gene matches. This CDR3 comprises 13 residues. Germline V gene sequence: CDR1 WNHNN, CDR2 SYGVQD (reference sequence). Here the CDR3 DNA reads TGCGCCAGCGGGACTAGCGGGGGAGATACGCAGTATTTT. Translated: CASGTSGGDTQYF.

The chain carries TRBV5-1 and TRBJ1-6; tentative D call: TRBD1 (5 bases). The V end was cut by 0 bases, the J end by 8 bases, with 15 bases between. The germline V gene has CDR1 SGHRS and CDR2 YFSETQ. The length of the CDR3 is 16 residues. The CDR3 protein is CASSLVGGGSDSPLHF. The DNA for the CDR3 is TGCGCCAGCAGCTTGGTCGGGGGGGGGTCGGATTCACCCCTCCACTTT.

Comment on this clone: At one end the junction does not follow the germline gene, possibly because of a read error. In DNA form, the CDR3 reads TGCGCCAGCAGTCAAGCAGGATCAACTAATGAAAAACTGTTTTTT. Its protein product is CASSQAGSTNEKLFF. V usage is TRBV4-1 and J usage is TRBJ1-4; no clear D gene. Germline CDR1 reads MGHRA; CDR2 reads YSYEKL. The CDR3 loop spans 15 amino acids.

The rearrangement links TRBV30 to TRBJ2-7; D uncertain. The CDR3 loop spans 12 amino acids. Per germline, CDR1 GTSNPN and CDR2 SVGIG (reference sequence). The V and J ends lost 5 bases and 5 bases respectively, with 13 bases between them. The CDR3 sequence: CAWGRVWNEQYF. The CDR3 DNA sequence: TGTGCCTGGGGTAGGGTGTGGAACGAGCAGTACTTC.

The chain is built from TRBV6-5 and TRBJ2-7, with no clear D. The CDR3 consists of 16 residues. Germline V lookup: CDR1 MNHEY, CDR2 SVGAGI. Trimming cost V 3 bases and J 3 bases, with 18 bases left between them. The CDR3 bases are TGTGCCAGCAGTTATGTTGCGCGACCTTGGGACTACGAGCAGTACTTC. It translates to CASSYVARPWDYEQYF.

V is TRBV4-1 and J is TRBJ2-1, with 13 bases lining up with TRBD2. CDR3 size: 17 residues. CDR1 is MGHRA and CDR2 is YSYEKL in the germline V gene. V shed 2 bases, J shed 6 bases, and the junction held 7 bases outside the gene matches. The chain's CDR3 is CASSQRLAGGLVNEQFF. The CDR3 DNA reads TGCGCCAGCAGCCAACGACTAGCGGGGGGATTGGTCAATGAGCAGTTCTTC.

This chain joins TRBV6-1 and TRBJ1-5; D uncertain. This CDR3 region has 19 residues. Trimming removed 0 bases from V and 7 bases from J, with 25 bases in between. Germline V CDR1 and CDR2: MNHNS, SASEGT. The CDR3 is CASSEASVVGLRTMQPQHF. CDR3 bases: TGTGCCAGCAGTGAAGCTTCGGTCGTAGGCTTACGGACTATGCAGCCCCAGCATTTT.

V usage is TRBV7-8 and J usage is TRBJ2-7; 7 bases map to TRBD1. V shed 6 bases, J shed 0 bases, and the junction held 8 bases outside the gene matches. The CDR3 consists of 15 residues. Germline assignment: CDR1 SGHVS and CDR2 FQNEAQ. The CDR3 loop reads CASRDNRGHSYEQYF. The CDR3 region has the DNA TGTGCCAGCAGGGATAACAGGGGACACTCCTACGAGCAGTACTTC.

The chain combines TRBV21-1 with TRBJ2-7. TRBV21-1 is termed a pseudogene. The CDR3 loop spans 17 amino acids. This CDR3 reads CASSKRGVGRISYEQYF. In DNA form, the CDR3 reads TGTGCCAGCAGCAAGAGAGGGGTCGGCAGGATCTCCTACGAGCAGTACTTC.

The chain carries TRBV6-1 and TRBJ1-6, with D unresolved. Trimming left V 3 bases short and J 6 bases short, with 9 bases between. The V gene's germline CDR1 is MNHNS and CDR2 SASEGT. This CDR3 is built from 14 residues. CDR3 sequence (DNA): TGTGCCAGCAGTGACCTGGCCATTAATTCACCCCTCCACTTT. This encodes CASSDLAINSPLHF.

The chain couples TRBV7-9 to TRBJ2-5; 10 nucleotides agree with TRBD1. The V gene end was trimmed by 5 bases and the J gene end by 2 bases; junction bases not matched to a gene: 8. Germline V gives CDR1 SEHNR, CDR2 FQNEAQ (reference sequence). The CDR3 is 16 amino acids. CDR3 in amino acids: CASSDPDRGAQETQYF. The CDR3 DNA reads as TGTGCCAGCAGCGACCCGGACAGGGGGGCACAAGAGACCCAGTACTTC.

V and J are TRBV12-5 and TRBJ1-4; D might be TRBD1 (6 bases). The length of the CDR3 is 12 residues. Trimming cost V 5 bases and J 14 bases, with 15 bases left between them. Looked up from germline, CDR1 is LGHNT and CDR2 is FRNRAP. The CDR3 sequence: CASGEYQGLLFF. The CDR3 DNA sequence: TGTGCTAGTGGTGAATACCAGGGGCTCCTGTTTTTT.

This clone was seen only a few times. The CDR3, as DNA: TGTGGCACGCACCGGGAGGGTAGCAATCAGCCCCAGCATTTT. Its translation: CGTHREGSNQPQHF. The chain uses TRBV11-1 and TRBJ1-5; D is uncertain. The length of the CDR3 is 14 residues. CDR1 SGHAT and CDR2 FQDESV come from the germline V gene (reference sequence).

This clone occurred a few times. The chain combines TRBV5-6 with TRBJ2-7; D call uncertain. The CDR3 loop spans 14 amino acids. Germline lookup yields CDR1 SGHDT and CDR2 YYEEEE. V was pared by 4 bases and J by 3 bases, with 14 bases between. CDR3 in amino acids: CASSPWQTFYEQYF. DNA for the CDR3: TGTGCCAGCAGCCCTTGGCAGACCTTCTACGAGCAGTACTTC.

The chain couples TRBV5-1 to TRBJ2-7, with no clear D. Germline V gene data show CDR1 as SGHRS and CDR2 as YFSETQ. The CDR3 is 12 amino acids. V lost 0 bases, J lost 4 bases, and 5 bases lay in between. CDR3 bases: TGCGCCAGCAGCTTGGGGTATTACGAGCAGTACTTC. It translates to CASSLGYYEQYF.

This chain uses TRBV7-2 with TRBJ2-3, with TRBD2 identical over 11 bases. V lost 4 bases, J lost 7 bases, and 7 bases stayed unmatched. From germline, CDR1 is SGHTA and CDR2 FQGNSA. This CDR3 comprises 15 residues. The CDR3 loop reads CASSSFLAGGNTQYF. CDR3 DNA: TGTGCCAGCAGCTCCTTCCTAGCGGGGGGAAATACGCAGTATTTT.

The V gene is TRBV5-1, the J gene TRBJ2-5; 7 nucleotides match TRBD2. The CDR3 extends over 15 amino acids. V shed 1 base, J shed 1 base, and the junction held 4 bases outside the gene matches. Germline CDR1 and CDR2: SGHRS and YFSETQ. CDR3 residues: CASSLSGKTQETQYF. The CDR3, as DNA: TGCGCCAGCAGCTTGAGCGGGAAAACCCAAGAGACCCAGTACTTC. Full variable domain (rest looked up from reference TRBV5-1 and TRBJ2-5): KAGVTQTPRYLIKTRGQQVTLSCSPISGHRSVSWYQQTPGQGLQFLFEYFSETQRNKGNFPGRFSGRQFSNSRSEMNVSTLELGDSALYLCASSLSGKTQETQYFGPGTRLLVL.

The rearrangement joins TRBV4-1 to TRBJ2-5, with 8 bases matching TRBD1. This CDR3 contains 14 residues. From germline, CDR1 is MGHRA and CDR2 YSYEKL. Losses at the gene ends were 3 bases for V and 2 bases for J; bases not matched to a gene: 2. DNA for the CDR3: TGCGCCAGCAGCCATGGACAGGGACAAGAGACCCAGTACTTC. It specifies CASSHGQGQETQYF.

This clone was found a few times. The J gene is TRBJ2-7, the V gene TRBV11-1, with D possibly being TRBD1 or TRBD2 (6 bases each). V dropped 0 bases and J dropped 3 bases, with 12 bases sitting between them. In germline, CDR1 is SGHAT, CDR2 FQDESV (reference sequence). The CDR3 extends over 15 amino acids. The CDR3: CASSLARGAVYEQYF. CDR3 sequence (DNA): TGTGCCAGCAGCTTAGCGAGGGGGGCGGTCTACGAGCAGTACTTC. The complete variable domain, with remaining parts taken from reference TRBV11-1 and TRBJ2-7, reads EAEVAQSPRYKITEKSQAVAFWCDPISGHATLYWYRQILGQGPELLVQFQDESVVDDSQLPKDRFSAERLKGVDSTLKIQPAELGDSAMYLCASSLARGAVYEQYFGPGTRLTVT.

This clone was counted only a few times. In nucleotides, the CDR3 is TGTGCCAGCAGCAAGCAGGCCCTGAACACTGAAGCTTTCTTT. Its protein is CASSKQALNTEAFF. This chain joins TRBV7-9 and TRBJ1-1; the D is unclear. This CDR3 is built from 14 residues. Germline V gives CDR1 SEHNR, CDR2 FQNEAQ (reference sequence). V gave up 5 bases and J gave up 0 bases, with 10 bases separating them.

The chain carries TRBV14 and TRBJ1-2; a weak D match, TRBD1 (5 bases). Germline V gives CDR1 SGHDN, CDR2 FVKESK. V was trimmed by 0 bases and J by 8 bases, leaving 19 bases between them. CDR3 length: 16 residues. CDR3 loop: CASSQEAIGDLEGYTF. The CDR3 nucleotides read TGTGCCAGCAGCCAAGAGGCGATAGGGGATTTGGAAGGCTACACCTTC.

The V call is TRBV2, the J call TRBJ1-2; tentative D call: TRBD1 (6 bases). Germline lookup yields CDR1 SNHLY and CDR2 FYNNEI. The CDR3 loop spans 13 amino acids. V was pared by 5 bases and J by 10 bases, with 17 bases between. CDR3 loop: CASSIERGEDYTF. CDR3 bases: TGTGCCAGCAGTATCGAGAGGGGGGAGGACTACACCTTC.